Listed below are T cell receptor beta chains from one sample, sequenced in a study of blood T cell repertoires in COVID-19. The assay was immunoSEQ multiplex PCR, and TCRdb's table has in-frame clones only and misses some. The sample holds some 59,000 clones; around 73% are singletons and the top ten take less than 25%. The sequenced sample consisted of peripheral blood. These receptors all come from a man older than 75 with active or convalescent COVID-19. The CDR3 runs from the conserved cysteine through the conserved F or W. The D gene is left open where the match is weak. Rows give clone size only sometimes, using once, few, many, or a class for an expanded clone.

-,TRBV2,TRBJ1-1,-,TGTGCCAGCACATACCTGGGGCTTAACACTGAAGCTTTCTTT,CASTYLGLNTEAFF
TRBD1,TRBV7-8,TRBJ2-5,-,TGTGCCAGCAGCCTGGACAGGGGGTATCAAGAGACCCAGTACTTC,CASSLDRGYQETQYF
TRBD1,TRBV5-6,TRBJ1-1,few,TGTGCCAGCACCAAACTGGACAGGACGAACACTGAAGCTTTCTTT,CASTKLDRTNTEAFF
TRBD1,TRBV29-1,TRBJ1-2,-,TGCAGCGTCGGGGGGACAGGGAAGGGAATTAACTATGGCTACACCTTC,CSVGGTGKGINYGYTF
-,TRBV6-6,TRBJ1-1,-,TGTGCCAGCATAAGCTCCCTGAACACTGAAGCTTTCTTT,CASISSLNTEAFF
TRBD1,TRBV28,TRBJ1-4,once,TGTGCCAGCGGATCCGGGACAGGGGCTAAAAAACTGTTTTTT,CASGSGTGAKKLFF
TRBD2,TRBV7-8,TRBJ2-2,-,TGTGCCAGCAGCCAGGAGCCGGGACTAGCGACCGCCACCGGGGAGCTGTTTTTT,CASSQEPGLATATGELFF
-,TRBV18,TRBJ1-2,-,TGTGCCAGCTCCCCCCAGGCCTATGGCTACACCTTC,CASSPQAYGYTF
-,TRBV7-8,TRBJ1-1,once,TGTGCCAGCAGCTTCGTTTCGGGGGGGCTGAACACTGAAGCTTTCTTT,CASSFVSGGLNTEAFF
-,TRBV11-2,TRBJ2-5,-,TGTGCCAGCAGCCGAGACCAAGAGACCCAGTACTTC,CASSRDQETQYF
TRBD2,TRBV7-9,TRBJ2-7,-,TGTGCCAGCAGCTCGGCATGGGACGCCGGGAGGGAGCAGTACTTC,CASSSAWDAGREQYF
-,TRBV10-3,TRBJ1-3,few,TGTGCCATCAGTGAGGCAGGGTGGCTCGGAAACACCATATATTTT,CAISEAGWLGNTIYF
-,TRBV28,TRBJ2-1,-,TGTGCCAGCAGTTCACTGGACTATTCCTACAATGAGCAGTTCTTC,CASSSLDYSYNEQFF
-,TRBV5-1,TRBJ2-6,-,TGCGCCAGCAGCTTGGGCGAGTCTGGGGCCAACGTCCTGACTTTC,CASSLGESGANVLTF
TRBD2,TRBV9,TRBJ2-4,once,TGTGCCAGCAGCGTAGATGCGGGAGGGCCATTTGGATACATTCAGTACTTC,CASSVDAGGPFGYIQYF
-,TRBV28,TRBJ1-1,-,TGTGCCAGCATATCGGGGGTGAAGAACACTGAAGCTTTCTTT,CASISGVKNTEAFF
-,TRBV9,TRBJ2-1,-,TGTGCCAGCAGCGTAGTCCTGAGCTCCTACAATGAGCAGTTCTTC,CASSVVLSSYNEQFF
-,TRBV5-1,TRBJ2-1,-,TGCGCCAGCAGCTTTCCACGAGAGGGTAATGAGCAGTTCTTC,CASSFPREGNEQFF
TRBD1,TRBV2,TRBJ1-2,-,TGTGCCAGCAGCAGACAGGGAGGCTTCAACCAACACAATGGCTACACCTTC,CASSRQGGFNQHNGYTF
-,TRBV15,TRBJ1-4,-,TGTGCCACCAGCAGAGAAGGAGGGCAAGGAAAACTGTTTTTT,CATSREGGQGKLFF
TRBD2,TRBV18,TRBJ2-3,-,TGTGCCAGCTCACCACCGGGACTAGCGAGCACAGATACGCAGTATTTT,CASSPPGLASTDTQYF
-,TRBV3-1/TRBV3-2,TRBJ2-3,-,TGTGCCAGCAGCCAGCAACCGGACAGCTCAGGGGATACGCAGTATTTT,CASSQQPDSSGDTQYF
-,TRBV5-1,TRBJ1-4,-,TGCGCCAGCAGCGACGGACAGAATGAAAAACTGTTTTTT,CASSDGQNEKLFF
TRBD1,TRBV6-5,TRBJ1-2,-,TGTGCCAGCAGGGGGGGACAGGCAAATAACTATGGCTACACCTTC,CASRGGQANNYGYTF
TRBD2,TRBV6-6,TRBJ2-5,-,TGTGCCAGCAGCCGAGCGTTACTAGCGGGGGGAGGAGAGACCCAGTACTTC,CASSRALLAGGGETQYF
-,TRBV27,TRBJ2-1,medium-sized,TGTGCCAGCACCTCAGACTACAATGAGCAGTTCTTC,CASTSDYNEQFF
TRBD2,TRBV10-3,TRBJ2-7,-,TGTGCCATCAGTGAGTCACTTCCAGGACTAGGCCGCCGGGACGAGCAGTACTTC,CAISESLPGLGRRDEQYF
-,TRBV9,TRBJ1-3,many,TGTGCCAGCAGCGCCTCAGGGGTCTCTGGAAACACCATATATTTT,CASSASGVSGNTIYF
-,TRBV7-9,TRBJ2-3,-,TGTGCCAGCAGCTTAACTAGAGGCACAGATACGCAGTATTTT,CASSLTRGTDTQYF
TRBD2,TRBV30,TRBJ2-5,few,TGTGCCCGTGCGCCTAGCGGACAAGAGACCCAGTACTTC,CARAPSGQETQYF
TRBD1,TRBV7-2,TRBJ2-7,-,TGTGCCAGCAGCTTAGCCGGGACAGGGGGCGCCTACGAGCAGTACTTC,CASSLAGTGGAYEQYF
TRBD1,TRBV5-6,TRBJ1-2,-,TGTGCCAGCAGCGTGGTGGGACAGGGGGCTCGAGACTATGGCTACACCTTC,CASSVVGQGARDYGYTF
-,TRBV7-9,TRBJ1-5,-,TGTGCCAGCAGCCCGAAACAGGGCGAACCTATAAACAATCAGCCCCAGCATTTT,CASSPKQGEPINNQPQHF
-,TRBV19,TRBJ1-3,-,TGTGCCAGTAGTGCGACAGGCTTTGGAAACACCATATATTTT,CASSATGFGNTIYF
TRBD2,TRBV18,TRBJ2-7,-,TGTGCCAGCTCACCATTGATTCTGGCGGGAGGTGATTACGAGCAGTACTTC,CASSPLILAGGDYEQYF
-,TRBV7-9,TRBJ2-5,-,TGTGCCAGCAGCTTCGGTTCTAGTGTGGATGAGACCCAGTACTTC,CASSFGSSVDETQYF
-,TRBV19,TRBJ1-2,-,TGTGCCAGTAGTCTGAGACAGCCTCCCCGGAATGGCTACACCTTC,CASSLRQPPRNGYTF
TRBD1,TRBV9,TRBJ1-1,-,TGTGCCAGCAGCGAACAGGGGATGCACACTGAAGCTTTCTTT,CASSEQGMHTEAFF
TRBD2,TRBV6-4,TRBJ2-1,-,TGTGCCAGCAGTGCCGGGACTAGCAATAATGAGCAGTTCTTC,CASSAGTSNNEQFF
-,TRBV6-5,TRBJ2-1,-,TGTGCCAGCAGTTACATAAGCGGTGGGGACAATGAGCAGTTCTTC,CASSYISGGDNEQFF
TRBD1,TRBV2,TRBJ2-6,few,TGTGCCAGCAGCGGACTAGGACAGGGGGGAGCGGGGGCCAACGTCCTGACTTTC,CASSGLGQGGAGANVLTF
TRBD1,TRBV19,TRBJ2-6,-,TGTGCCAGTGGACCTGGGACAGGGGGCTCTGGGGCCAACGTCCTGACTTTC,CASGPGTGGSGANVLTF
TRBD2,TRBV5-1,TRBJ2-5,-,TGCGCCAGCAGCCAGGAGGGGACTAGAGTTGAGACCCAGTACTTC,CASSQEGTRVETQYF
-,TRBV9,TRBJ2-1,-,TGTGCCAGCAGCGCCTCCCAGGAGCAGTTCTTC,CASSASQEQFF
TRBD2,TRBV7-7,TRBJ2-1,-,TGTGCCAGCAGCCCCCGGACTAGCGGGCGCGAGCAGTTCTTC,CASSPRTSGREQFF
TRBD2,TRBV10-3,TRBJ2-3,-,TGTGCCATCAGTAATAGCGGGGGGAGCACAGATACGCAGTATTTT,CAISNSGGSTDTQYF
-,TRBV6-5,TRBJ1-1,-,TGTGCCAGCAGGGCAGGGGTTGTGAACACTGAAGCTTTCTTT,CASRAGVVNTEAFF
TRBD2,TRBV24-1,TRBJ2-7,once,TGTGCCACCGGGGTAGCGGGAGAATACGAGCAGTACTTC,CATGVAGEYEQYF
TRBD1,TRBV5-4,TRBJ2-2,-,TGTGCCAGCAGCTGGGACAGGGGGGACACCGGGGAGCTGTTTTTT,CASSWDRGDTGELFF
-,TRBV11-1,TRBJ1-6,-,TGTGCCAGCAGCGTGGGACAAAGCGTGTCACCCCTCCACTTT,CASSVGQSVSPLHF
TRBD2,TRBV15,TRBJ2-3,-,TGTGCCACCAGCAGAGACGGCGGGAGCTGGGGAGATACGCAGTATTTT,CATSRDGGSWGDTQYF
-,TRBV13,TRBJ2-2,-,TGTGCCAGCCAGATAGGGGGGGCACGGACCGGGGAGCTGTTTTTT,CASQIGGARTGELFF
TRBD1,TRBV20-1,TRBJ1-2,-,TGCAGTGCTCCTGGACAGGGTGGCTACACCTTC,CSAPGQGGYTF
-,TRBV2,TRBJ1-1,-,TGTGCCAGCAGTGAATTTAGACAAAAAACTTCTGAAGCTTTCTTT,CASSEFRQKTSEAFF